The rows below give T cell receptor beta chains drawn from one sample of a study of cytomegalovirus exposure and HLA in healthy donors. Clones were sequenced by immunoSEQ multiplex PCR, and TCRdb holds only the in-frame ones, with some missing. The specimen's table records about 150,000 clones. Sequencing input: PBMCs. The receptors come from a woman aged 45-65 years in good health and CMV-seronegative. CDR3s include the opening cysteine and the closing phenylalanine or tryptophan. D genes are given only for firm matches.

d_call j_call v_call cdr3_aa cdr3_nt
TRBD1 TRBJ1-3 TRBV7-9 CASSLGQGGNTIYF TGTGCCAGCAGCTTAGGACAGGGCGGAAACACCATATATTTT
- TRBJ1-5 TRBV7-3 CASSGQPNQPQHF TGTGCCAGCAGCGGACAGCCCAATCAGCCCCAGCATTTT
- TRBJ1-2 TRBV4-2 CASSQEVAYGYTF TGTGCCAGCAGCCAAGAGGTGGCTTATGGCTACACCTTC
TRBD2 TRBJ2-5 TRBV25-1 CASSEAGAVLETQYF TGTGCCAGCAGTGAGGCGGGAGCGGTTCTGGAGACCCAGTACTTC
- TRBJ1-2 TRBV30 CAWNRGGMYGYTF TGTGCCTGGAACCGTGGGGGGATGTATGGCTACACCTTC
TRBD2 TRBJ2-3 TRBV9 CASSPRLAGSADTQYF TGTGCCAGCAGCCCCCGACTAGCGGGAAGCGCAGATACGCAGTATTTT
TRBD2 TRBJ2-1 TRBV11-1 CASSRGGGGTYNEQFF TGTGCCAGCAGCCGTGGCGGGGGGGGTACCTACAATGAGCAGTTCTTC
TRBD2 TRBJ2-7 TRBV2 CASAGDLHEQYF TGTGCCAGCGCGGGAGATCTTCACGAGCAGTACTTC
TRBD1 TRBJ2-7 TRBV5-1 CASSPGGARVYEQYF TGCGCCAGCAGCCCAGGGGGCGCCAGGGTATACGAGCAGTACTTC
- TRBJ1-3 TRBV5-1 CASSLGTSGTTRGNTIYF TGCGCCAGCAGCTTGGGGACCTCCGGGACAACACGTGGAAACACCATATATTTT
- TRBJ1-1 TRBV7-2 CASSGDQARREAFF TGTGCCAGCAGCGGGGATCAGGCGCGGCGGGAGGCTTTCTTT
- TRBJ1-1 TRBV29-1 CSVVHSYTEAFF TGCAGCGTTGTGCATAGCTACACTGAAGCTTTCTTT
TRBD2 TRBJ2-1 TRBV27 CASSLAPGLAVEQFF TGTGCCAGCAGTTTAGCTCCGGGACTAGCGGTTGAGCAGTTCTTC
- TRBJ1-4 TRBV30 CAWNRDGEKLFF TGTGCCTGGAACAGGGATGGTGAAAAACTGTTTTTT
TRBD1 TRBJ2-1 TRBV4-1 CASSQMGRDRGSWNEQFF TGCGCCAGCAGCCAGATGGGAAGGGACAGGGGATCTTGGAATGAGCAGTTCTTC
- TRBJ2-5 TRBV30 CAWSLQKQPETQYF TGTGCCTGGAGTTTACAGAAACAGCCAGAGACCCAGTACTTC
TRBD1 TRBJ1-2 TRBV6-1 CASSPTGVGFGYTF TGTGCCAGCAGTCCGACAGGGGTGGGTTTCGGCTACACCTTC